Listed below are T cell receptor beta chains from one sample, sequenced in a study of shared clonotypes between healthy human individuals. Only in-frame clones appear in the TCRdb table, and some are missing; sequencing was by immunoSEQ multiplex PCR. This repertoire shows about 2 million clones, roughly 94% found once; its top ten account for 0.85% to 1.2%. What was sequenced was naive CD8+ T cells sorted from blood. These receptors were obtained from a man between 18 and 35 years old in good health. The CDR3 runs from the conserved cysteine through the conserved F or W. The D gene is left open where the match is weak. Expanded clones get a size class; other rows say once, few or many, or leave the size out.

clone size	V gene	D gene	J gene	CDR3 protein	CDR3 DNA
NA	TRBV4-1	NA	TRBJ2-2	CASSAQGTGNTGELFF	TGCGCCAGCAGCGCTCAAGGAACAGGGAACACCGGGGAGCTGTTTTTT
NA	TRBV9	NA	TRBJ2-7	CASSPSPAYEQYF	TGTGCCAGCAGCCCAAGCCCCGCCTACGAGCAGTACTTC
NA	TRBV4-3	NA	TRBJ2-7	CASSQALEGAPYEQYF	TGCGCCAGCAGCCAAGCCTTGGAGGGGGCTCCCTACGAGCAGTACTTC
NA	TRBV10-1	NA	TRBJ2-2	CACGKSPNTGELFF	TGCGCCTGCGGGAAAAGTCCCAACACCGGGGAGCTGTTTTTT
NA	TRBV11-3	NA	TRBJ2-2	CASSFRRGAGELFF	TGTGCCAGCAGCTTCCGCAGGGGGGCCGGGGAGCTGTTTTTT
NA	TRBV14	NA	TRBJ2-5	CASSQSTGGGETQYF	TGTGCCAGCAGCCAGTCTACAGGAGGGGGTGAGACCCAGTACTTC
once	TRBV27	NA	TRBJ1-1	CASSPLGLGNTEAFF	TGTGCCAGCAGTCCCCTAGGTTTAGGCAACACTGAAGCTTTCTTT
NA	TRBV27	NA	TRBJ2-2	CASIDDTGELFF	TGTGCCAGCATCGACGACACCGGGGAGCTGTTTTTT
NA	TRBV12-5	NA	TRBJ2-7	CASGPQGPLYEQYF	TGTGCTAGTGGTCCCCAGGGGCCACTTTACGAGCAGTACTTC
once	TRBV4-1	NA	TRBJ1-2	CASSQVPGANYGYTF	TGCGCCAGCAGCCAAGTACCAGGGGCTAACTATGGCTACACCTTC
NA	TRBV5-1	NA	TRBJ1-3	CASSLALGTGNTIYF	TGCGCCAGCAGCTTGGCTCTCGGGACTGGAAACACCATATATTTT
NA	TRBV19	TRBD1	TRBJ1-1	CASRTDRDATEAFF	TGTGCCAGTAGAACGGACAGGGACGCCACTGAAGCTTTCTTT
once	TRBV5-4	TRBD1	TRBJ1-2	CASSPQGDYGYTF	TGTGCCAGCAGTCCACAGGGGGACTATGGCTACACCTTC
NA	TRBV30	NA	TRBJ2-4	CAWTGRLENIQYF	TGTGCCTGGACCGGACGACTCGAAAACATTCAGTACTTC
NA	TRBV2	NA	TRBJ2-7	CARGQGGEQYF	TGTGCCAGGGGGCAGGGTGGCGAGCAGTACTTC
NA	TRBV29-1	NA	TRBJ2-7	CSVSGVSYEQYF	TGCAGCGTTTCGGGGGTATCCTACGAGCAGTACTTC
NA	TRBV13	TRBD2	TRBJ2-7	CASSPSGLADEQYF	TGTGCCAGCAGCCCATCGGGACTAGCCGACGAGCAGTACTTC
NA	TRBV30	NA	TRBJ2-5	CAWSALAGETQYF	TGTGCCTGGAGTGCTTTAGCCGGAGAGACCCAGTACTTC
NA	TRBV9	NA	TRBJ2-7	CASSVEGHHSYEQYF	TGTGCCAGCAGCGTAGAAGGACATCACTCCTACGAGCAGTACTTC
NA	TRBV25-1	NA	TRBJ1-6	CASSVGGSSYNSPLHF	TGTGCCAGCAGTGTGGGGGGTAGCTCCTATAATTCACCCCTCCACTTT
NA	TRBV27	TRBD1	TRBJ2-7	CASSSGTGRYEQYF	TGTGCCAGCAGTTCGGGGACAGGGCGGTACGAGCAGTACTTC
NA	TRBV11-2	TRBD2	TRBJ2-5	CASSLRVAGGRETQYF	TGTGCCAGCAGCTTAAGAGTAGCGGGGGGGCGAGAGACCCAGTACTTC